This TCR beta chain derives from a study of T cell responses to AZD1222 COVID-19 vaccine. General study results and limits: There were vaccine-associated CD4 TCRs across spike, dominant at 160-218 and 743-854. Donors were mostly white British, more females; clonal diversity possibly underestimated. Following two doses of AZD1222, Spike-specific TCR breadth and depth rose. Samples come after the peak T cell response, not at day 14.

This CDR3 contains 17 residues. Germline values: CDR1 MNHEY, CDR2 SMNVEV (reference sequence). V shed 0 bases, J shed 8 bases, and the junction held 11 bases outside the gene matches. Repertoires were generated with immunoSEQ multiplex PCR, while TCRdb's copy carries only in-frame clones and drops some. The table lists about 130,000 clones, roughly 87% of them singletons, with 9.5% in the top ten. As concerns this clone: Its antigen is not identified.

The chain uses TRBV27 and TRBJ2-1; TRBD2 aligns across 9 bases. The clonotype originates from an adult who received the AZD1222 COVID-19 vaccine. Sequenced material: peripheral blood, taken 28 days after the second AZD1222 dose. The CDR3 nucleotides are TGTGCCAGCAGTTTATCCCCTAGCGGGATATTTCGCTATGAGCAGTTCTTC. This translates into CASSLSPSGIFRYEQFF.